This T cell receptor (beta chain) was sequenced in a study of CD8+ T cells in alopecia areata. The V gene end was trimmed by 7 bases and the J gene end by 6 bases; junction bases not matched to a gene: 19. Germline V CDR1 and CDR2: SNHLY, FYNNEI. This CDR3 is 18 amino acids long. It was cDNA, reverse transcribed from extracted RNA, that served as the sequencing template. Clones were read by immunoSEQ multiplex PCR, and TCRdb kept only the in-frame ones, dropping some. The sample shows roughly 180,000 clones, roughly three fifths of them seen only once. General study findings and limits: It was observed that many expanded lesional clones persisted in scalp and blood during tofacitinib. Scalp clonality, along with expanded CD8+ clones among the top 100, was significantly decreased by tofacitinib. Between patients, shared TCR sequences were less clear than in mice. This was possibly due in part to HLA diversity in the patient population. Scalp samples also yield sequences from resident alphabeta T cells of normal skin.

Sample treatment: oral pan-JAK inhibitor, 5-10 mg twice daily. This clone was detected only a few times. Its matching antigen is unknown. This receptor was taken from a human donor with alopecia areata. Specimen: CD4+ T cells sorted from blood, collected at week 4, from a patient treated with tofacitinib. The rearrangement uses TRBV2 and TRBJ2-2, with 8 bases that match TRBD1. CDR3 nucleotide sequence: TGTGCCAGCAACCTAAAGGGGGGACAGGACCCTCGTGCCGGGGAGCTGTTTTTT. Its protein is CASNLKGGQDPRAGELFF. Using reference TRBV2 and TRBJ2-2 for the parts outside the CDR3, the full variable domain is EPEVTQTPSHQVTQMGQEVILRCVPISNHLYFYWYRQILGQKVEFLVSFYNNEISEKSEIFDDQFSVERPDGSNFTLKIRSTKLEDSAMYFCASNLKGGQDPRAGELFFGEGSRLTVL.